This is a list of T cell receptor beta chains from one sample in a study of T cells in Graves' hyperthyroidism and ophthalmopathy. MiXCR, run by TCRdb on the multiplex PCR reads, gives a single entry per CDR3 protein. The sample records hundreds of thousands of distinct CDR3 sequences, around 20% being singletons. The sequenced sample was blood. Receptors were obtained from a man aged 25 to 40 with Graves' ophthalmopathy. CDR3s include the opening cysteine and the closing phenylalanine or tryptophan.

v_call: TRBV2; j_call: TRBJ1-2; cdr3_aa: CASRRQGAPSF
v_call: TRBV7-9; j_call: TRBJ2-3; cdr3_aa: CASSQDRTRTDTQYF
v_call: TRBV20-1; j_call: TRBJ2-1; cdr3_aa: CSARDPLAVGNEQFF
v_call: TRBV29-1; j_call: TRBJ1-3; cdr3_aa: CSAYEGTIYF
v_call: TRBV18; j_call: TRBJ2-7; cdr3_aa: CASSGLAGPTYEQYF
v_call: TRBV7-6; j_call: TRBJ2-3; cdr3_aa: CASSPAPSTDTQYF
v_call: TRBV12-3/TRBV12-4; j_call: TRBJ1-2; cdr3_aa: CASTPGAGWQDNGGESYTF
v_call: TRBV11-1; j_call: TRBJ2-5; cdr3_aa: CASSSRAPRGETQYF
v_call: TRBV7-9; j_call: TRBJ1-1; cdr3_aa: CASSPQGAPTEAFF
v_call: TRBV5-6; j_call: TRBJ1-6; cdr3_aa: CASSLGSSGSPLHF
v_call: TRBV9; j_call: TRBJ1-5; cdr3_aa: CASSAGKGQPQHF
v_call: TRBV20-1; j_call: TRBJ2-1; cdr3_aa: CSASGTSGIIDEQFF
v_call: TRBV18; j_call: TRBJ2-7; cdr3_aa: CASSPAGRSYEQYF
v_call: TRBV28; j_call: TRBJ2-7; cdr3_aa: CASSFRPSNEQYF
v_call: TRBV10-2; j_call: TRBJ1-6; cdr3_aa: CASSPPGSNSPLHF
v_call: TRBV18; j_call: TRBJ2-5; cdr3_aa: CASSPKLAEETQYF
v_call: TRBV6-5; j_call: TRBJ2-4; cdr3_aa: CASSYQRQAKNIQYF
v_call: TRBV29-1; j_call: TRBJ2-7; cdr3_aa: CSVGQQNYEQYF
v_call: TRBV6-2/TRBV6-3; j_call: TRBJ2-1; cdr3_aa: CATIGSGSYNEQFF
v_call: TRBV2; j_call: TRBJ2-5; cdr3_aa: CASTGDLPEETQYF
v_call: TRBV15; j_call: TRBJ1-4; cdr3_aa: CATSRQGGFGEKLFF
v_call: TRBV20-1; j_call: TRBJ1-5; cdr3_aa: CSARVPGVDRPQHF
v_call: TRBV6-2/TRBV6-3; j_call: TRBJ1-6; cdr3_aa: CASSRRSYNSPLHF
v_call: TRBV10-3; j_call: TRBJ2-7; cdr3_aa: CAISPDPYEQYF
v_call: TRBV11-3; j_call: TRBJ2-7; cdr3_aa: CASSLEGTGVYEQYF
v_call: TRBV30; j_call: TRBJ1-2; cdr3_aa: CAWRTVGGAGGYTF
v_call: TRBV9; j_call: TRBJ2-1; cdr3_aa: CASSVDGQKDEQFF
v_call: TRBV3-1; j_call: TRBJ2-3; cdr3_aa: CASSQVPTGMQITDTQYF
v_call: TRBV3-1; j_call: TRBJ2-2; cdr3_aa: CASSQRLAGGPAGELFF
v_call: TRBV5-1; j_call: TRBJ2-3; cdr3_aa: CASSFGDLTDTQYF
v_call: TRBV5-1; j_call: TRBJ1-1; cdr3_aa: CASTGTGGRGPEAFF
v_call: TRBV30; j_call: TRBJ2-7; cdr3_aa: CAWREPYGDSYEQYF
v_call: TRBV13; j_call: TRBJ2-3; cdr3_aa: CASRDLKDTQYF
v_call: TRBV29-1; j_call: TRBJ2-1; cdr3_aa: CSVDQRVAQSYNEQFF
v_call: TRBV5-1; j_call: TRBJ2-1; cdr3_aa: CASMDSSSYNEQFF
v_call: TRBV6-5; j_call: TRBJ2-1; cdr3_aa: CASSSGSEQFF
v_call: TRBV3-1; j_call: TRBJ2-1; cdr3_aa: CASSRGGTSGSPPQFF
v_call: TRBV28; j_call: TRBJ2-7; cdr3_aa: CASSYETSGPGDSYEQYF
v_call: TRBV5-1; j_call: TRBJ1-4; cdr3_aa: CASSLGQTLTNEKLLF
v_call: TRBV3-1; j_call: TRBJ1-5; cdr3_aa: CASSQGKVGGNDNQPQHF
v_call: TRBV9; j_call: TRBJ2-7; cdr3_aa: CASSVAQSPPYEQYF
v_call: TRBV7-2; j_call: TRBJ2-7; cdr3_aa: CASSPGGALAYEQYF
v_call: TRBV15; j_call: TRBJ2-4; cdr3_aa: CATSRDRRGAKNIQYF
v_call: TRBV20-1; j_call: TRBJ2-1; cdr3_aa: CSASIRRSNEQFF
v_call: TRBV28; j_call: TRBJ2-5; cdr3_aa: CASSFGQEGREETQYF
v_call: TRBV12-3/TRBV12-4; j_call: TRBJ2-7; cdr3_aa: CASTTGPLRRYEQYF
v_call: TRBV5-1; j_call: TRBJ1-4; cdr3_aa: CASSLQGATNEKLFF
v_call: TRBV12-3/TRBV12-4; j_call: TRBJ2-3; cdr3_aa: CASSLTSGRSDTQYF
v_call: TRBV12-3/TRBV12-4; j_call: TRBJ1-5; cdr3_aa: CASRGQINQPQHF
v_call: TRBV2; j_call: TRBJ2-5; cdr3_aa: CASNREERETQYF
v_call: TRBV20-1; j_call: TRBJ1-4; cdr3_aa: CSAREIGQGTVYGNEKLFF
v_call: TRBV6-2/TRBV6-3; j_call: TRBJ1-5; cdr3_aa: CASSYSSINSNQPQHF